This T cell receptor beta chain was recorded in a study of shared clonotypes between healthy human individuals. The germline CDR1 and CDR2 sequences are SGHRS and YFSETQ. Trimming at V came to 3 bases and at J to 8 bases, leaving 4 bases not matched to a gene. CDR3 length: 12 amino acids. Some clones are missing from TCRdb's copy, which holds only in-frame ones; the method was immunoSEQ multiplex PCR. Among roughly 1,100,000 clones listed, about three quarters were seen once. This clonotype was sampled from a young man in good health. Sequencing was done on a sample of memory CD4+ T cells sorted from blood. As to subset: CD45RA-negative fraction. V is TRBV5-1 and J is TRBJ1-2; 7 bases align to TRBD1. The DNA for the CDR3 is TGCGCCAGCAGCTCCGACAGGGTCGGCTACACCTTC. Residues: CASSSDRVGYTF.